The clone carrying this TCR beta chain was detected a few times. Its cognate antigen is unknown. Patients having uncontrolled infection, another autoimmune disease, pregnancy or lactation were not included. This sample is part of a study of T cells in Graves' hyperthyroidism and ophthalmopathy. Study findings and constraints: Model predictions of ophthalmopathy came a median around 7.1 months before onset. Most clonotypes expanded in thyroid above 0.001 were likewise present in blood. From stable hyperthyroidism, ophthalmopathy was separated by a 13 V-J model.

TCR beta CDR3 sequences were amplified from RNA transcripts. Initially, a first-round RT-PCR of the TCR CDR3 employed the HTBI primer set. From the multiplex PCR reads, TCRdb called clonotypes with MiXCR, one entry per CDR3 protein. The profile shows around 600,000 distinct CDR3 sequences, more than 15% of them singletons. This CDR3 is built from 15 residues. The germline V gene has CDR1 SGHTA and CDR2 FQGNSA. Between the trimmed V and J ends, which lost 5 bases and 0 bases, there was a span of 14 bases. The rearrangement uses TRBV7-2 and TRBJ2-7, with a weak D call TRBD1 (5 bases). The source is a woman in her twenties or thirties with Graves' hyperthyroidism. The sample comprised blood. CDR3 DNA: TGTGCCAGCAGCCCAGACAGTCAGAGCTCCTACGAGCAGTACTTC. It encodes CASSPDSQSSYEQYF.